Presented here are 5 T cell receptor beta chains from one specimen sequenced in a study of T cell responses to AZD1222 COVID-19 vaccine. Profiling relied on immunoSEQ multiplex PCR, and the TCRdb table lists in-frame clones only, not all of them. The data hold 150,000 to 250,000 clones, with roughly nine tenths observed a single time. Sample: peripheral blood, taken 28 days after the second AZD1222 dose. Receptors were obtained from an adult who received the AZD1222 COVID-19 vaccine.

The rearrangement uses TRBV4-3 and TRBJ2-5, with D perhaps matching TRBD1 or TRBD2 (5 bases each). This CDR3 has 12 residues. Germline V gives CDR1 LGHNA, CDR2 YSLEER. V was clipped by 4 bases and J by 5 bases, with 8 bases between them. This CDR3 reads CASSPGGETQYF. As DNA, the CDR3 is TGCGCCAGCAGCCCTGGGGGTGAGACCCAGTACTTC.

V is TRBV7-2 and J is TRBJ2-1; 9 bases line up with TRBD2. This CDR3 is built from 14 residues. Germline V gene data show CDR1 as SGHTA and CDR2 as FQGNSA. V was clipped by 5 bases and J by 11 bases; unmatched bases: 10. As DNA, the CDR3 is TGTGCCAGCAGCACCGGGACTACTAGCGGGCAGCAGTTCTTC. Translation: CASSTGTTSGQQFF.

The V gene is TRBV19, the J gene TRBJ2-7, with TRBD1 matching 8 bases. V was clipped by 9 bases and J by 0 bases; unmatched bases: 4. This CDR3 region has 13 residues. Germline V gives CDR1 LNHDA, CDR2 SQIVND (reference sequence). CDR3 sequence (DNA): TGTGCCAGCCGGGACAGGAGCTCCTACGAGCAGTACTTC. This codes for CASRDRSSYEQYF.

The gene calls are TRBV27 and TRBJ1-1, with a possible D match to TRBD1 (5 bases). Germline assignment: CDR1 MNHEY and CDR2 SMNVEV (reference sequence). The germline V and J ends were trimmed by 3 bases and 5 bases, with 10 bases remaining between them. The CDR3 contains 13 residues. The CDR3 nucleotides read TGTGCCAGCAGTTTCTCCCAGGGAACTGAAGCTTTCTTT. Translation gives CASSFSQGTEAFF.

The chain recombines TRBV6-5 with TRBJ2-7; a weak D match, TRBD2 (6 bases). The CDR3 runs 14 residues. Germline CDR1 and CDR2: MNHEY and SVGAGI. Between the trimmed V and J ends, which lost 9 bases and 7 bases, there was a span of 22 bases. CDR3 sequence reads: CASSPGVSLPEQYF. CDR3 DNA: TGTGCCAGTTCCCCGGGAGTCTCCCTTCCGGAGCAGTACTTC.